This T cell receptor (beta chain) was identified during a study of pediatric ulcerative colitis. This clone showed up just once. Its antigen is undetermined. Libraries were prepared by immunoSEQ multiplex PCR; TCRdb keeps only in-frame clonotypes and omits some of them. The profile shows 30,000 to 40,000 clones, 80% to 85% of them singletons. Overall study findings and caveats: Some T cells in rectal biopsies may come from blood, especially with overt colitis. Ulcerative colitis patients shared more blood-rectal clones than controls.

The germline CDR1 and CDR2 sequences are LNHDA and SQIVND (reference sequence). Deletions cut 2 bases from V and 8 bases from J, with 15 bases between. This CDR3 has 15 amino acids. Rectal tissue came from one to two pinch biopsies taken at colonoscopy. V and J are TRBV19 and TRBJ1-4, with D perhaps matching TRBD1 (6 bases). The receptor was isolated from a boy under 18 with mild ulcerative colitis. The material sequenced was gut tissue. The CDR3: CASSISGGRLEKLFF. The DNA of the CDR3 is TGTGCCAGTAGTATAAGCGGGGGGCGCTTGGAAAAACTGTTTTTT.